Below are 28 T cell receptor beta chains sequenced from a single sample in a study of T cell responses to AZD1222 COVID-19 vaccine (dated by TCRdb to 2020 to 2022). The time point label, as the study defines it: baseline before first vaccination. Libraries came from the immunoSEQ multiplex PCR assay. As stored in TCRdb, this immuneACCESS dataset retains in-frame rearrangements with V and J assigned. A fraction of the clones does not appear; measured against another copy, unresolved V genes explain less than half of the discrepancy, and the remainder lacks a known reason. For this sample there are some 130,000 clones; about nine tenths appear just once. The ten largest clones capture 6% to 7.5% of the sample. Sample: peripheral blood, taken on day 0 of AZD1222 vaccination. The origin of the receptors is an adult in good health.

The chain has TRBV7-9 and TRBJ1-2; 9 nucleotides match TRBD1. Germline V gives CDR1 SEHNR, CDR2 FQNEAQ (reference sequence). J gave up 3 bases and V 5 bases, and 7 bases lay outside the gene matches. This CDR3 comprises 15 residues. The CDR3 sequence is CASSAGQGMDYGYTF. The DNA of the CDR3 is TGTGCCAGCAGCGCCGGACAGGGGATGGACTATGGCTACACCTTC.

The J gene is TRBJ1-6, the V gene TRBV29-1; TRBD1 is a possible D gene (6 bases). The germline CDR1 and CDR2 sequences are SQVTM and ANQGSEA. V lost 4 bases and J lost 7, with 8 bases in between. The CDR3 runs 12 residues. This CDR3 is CSVGGGNSPLHF. CDR3 sequence (DNA): TGCAGCGTTGGAGGGGGAAATTCACCCCTCCACTTT.

This sequence joins TRBV6-5 and TRBJ1-2, with 10 bases that match TRBD1. The CDR3 is made up of 13 amino acids. The V gene's germline CDR1 is MNHEY and CDR2 SVGAGI. The V and J ends lost 7 bases and 7 bases, in that order; junction bases with no gene match: 6. The CDR3 protein is CASTADRGIGYTF. In DNA form, the CDR3 reads TGTGCCAGCACGGCGGACAGGGGGATTGGCTACACCTTC.

The V call is TRBV10-2, the J call TRBJ1-6; D is uncertain. Germline CDR1 is WSHSY and CDR2 is SAAADI. The CDR3 has 11 amino acids. V was cut by 3 bases and J by 11 bases, with 5 bases left in between. The CDR3, as DNA: TGCGCCAGCAGTGATCCGACACCCCTCCACTTT. Protein product: CASSDPTPLHF.

This clone has just a few counts. At one end, the junction sequence differs from germline, possibly due to a read error. CDR3 sequence reads: CASSLRSGGGYEQYF. The CDR3 coding sequence is TGTGCTAGCAGCTTACGATCGGGGGGCGGGTACGAGCAGTACTTC. The rearrangement uses TRBV7-7 and TRBJ2-7, with D possibly being TRBD2 (7 bases). This CDR3 contains 15 residues. The germline CDR1 and CDR2 sequences are SSHAT and FNYEAQ (reference sequence).

The chain joins TRBV18 to TRBJ2-4; unclear D gene. The ends were cut back, 0 bases at V and 0 bases at J, with 12 bases in the middle. The CDR3 loop spans 17 amino acids. Germline V gene lookup returns CDR1 KGHSH and CDR2 LQKENI. CDR3 DNA: TGTGCCAGCTCACCACCACCCCGGGTGTTAGCCAAAAACATTCAGTACTTC. This translates into CASSPPPRVLAKNIQYF.

The chain couples TRBV11-3 to TRBJ2-2; possibly TRBD2 for D (6 bases). With 0 bases removed from V and 6 bases from J, the gap between germline ends came to 20 bases. Germline V CDR1 and CDR2: SGHNT, YENEEA. This CDR3 is built from 18 residues. As DNA, the CDR3 is TGTGCCAGCAGCTTAGATCAGGGAGGTACGACGCGAGCCGGGGAGCTGTTTTTT. This gives the protein CASSLDQGGTTRAGELFF.

V and J are TRBV7-9 and TRBJ2-3; D remains unclear. The germline CDR1 and CDR2 sequences are SEHNR and FQNEAQ (reference sequence). The germline V and J ends were trimmed by 4 bases and 0 bases, with 14 bases remaining between them. The CDR3 is 16 residues long. The CDR3 is CASSSPPTVSTDTQYF. The CDR3 region has the DNA TGTGCCAGCAGCTCACCACCGACGGTTAGCACAGATACGCAGTATTTT.

The V call is TRBV21-1, the J call TRBJ1-2. TRBV21-1 is noted as a pseudogene. The CDR3 extends over 11 amino acids. The CDR3 region is CASSASLGYTF. The CDR3 DNA reads TGTGCCAGCAGCGCATCACTTGGCTACACCTTC.

This rearrangement joins TRBV9 to TRBJ1-6; a possible D gene is TRBD1 (5 bases). The germline V gene has CDR1 SGDLS and CDR2 YYNGEE. V was pared by 4 bases and J by 6 bases, with 11 bases between. The CDR3 has 14 residues. The CDR3 is CASSLTDTNSPLHF. The CDR3 nucleotides are TGTGCCAGCAGCTTGACGGACACTAATTCACCCCTCCACTTT.

The chain links TRBV28 to TRBJ2-4; no definite D call. Germline V gene data show CDR1 as MDHEN and CDR2 as SYDVKM. V was pared by 3 bases and J by 0 bases, with 9 bases between. There are 15 residues in the CDR3. The CDR3 DNA reads as TGTGCCAGCAGTTTCACAGCTCTAGCCAAAAACATTCAGTACTTC. Protein sequence: CASSFTALAKNIQYF.

V and J are TRBV2 and TRBJ1-1, with no clear D. The CDR3 length is 14 residues. V lost 0 bases and J 2 bases, leaving 7 bases between the germline ends. Germline CDR1 SNHLY, CDR2 FYNNEI. The CDR3 reads CASSEASVNTEAFF. As DNA, the CDR3 is TGTGCCAGCAGTGAAGCGTCAGTAAACACTGAAGCTTTCTTT.

The chain links TRBV3-1 (or the pseudogene TRBV3-2) to TRBJ1-2, with a weak D call TRBD1 (6 bases). Per the germline V gene, CDR1 is LGHDT and CDR2 is YNNKEL (reference sequence). Trimming took 1 base from V and 5 from J, leaving 14 bases between them. This CDR3 comprises 15 residues. CDR3 DNA: TGTGCCAGCAGCCAAGTGTGGGGGGGGCAGTATGGCTACACCTTC. Amino acids: CASSQVWGGQYGYTF.

This chain connects TRBV14 to TRBJ2-7; D may correspond to TRBD1 or TRBD2 (5 bases each). This CDR3 is 14 amino acids long. V shed 4 bases and J shed 2 bases, with 12 bases lying between them. The germline gives CDR1 SGHDN, CDR2 FVKESK. As DNA, the CDR3 is TGTGCCAGCAGCCTAAGGTGGGGACCCTACGAGCAGTACTTC. Translated: CASSLRWGPYEQYF.

In this sample, this clone turned up once. V usage is TRBV7-2 and J usage is TRBJ2-7; 7 bases fit TRBD2. J was trimmed by 7 bases and V by 2 bases; bases with no gene match: 8. The CDR3 is 14 amino acids. Germline V lookup: CDR1 SGHTA, CDR2 FQGNSA. The CDR3 loop reads CASSLRRGIREQYF. In nucleotides, the CDR3 is TGTGCCAGCAGCTTACGGCGGGGGATTAGAGAGCAGTACTTC.

This clone was seen a single time. The chain is built from TRBV15 and TRBJ1-2; D is possibly TRBD1 (5 bases). Trimming pared 3 bases from V and 4 bases from J, leaving 15 bases between. This CDR3 has 15 residues. CDR1 and CDR2 (germline): LNHNV, YYDKDF (reference sequence). The CDR3 region has the DNA TGTGCCACCAGCAGCCTCGCAGGGAATAGCTATGGCTACACCTTC. Translated: CATSSLAGNSYGYTF.

This clone was found once. The chain links TRBV19 to TRBJ2-3; perhaps TRBD2 as D (5 bases). Trimming left V 7 bases short and J 6 bases short, with 14 bases between. Per germline, CDR1 LNHDA and CDR2 SQIVND (reference sequence). The CDR3 sequence is 13 residues long. The CDR3, as DNA: TGTGCCAGTACCCAACGGGGAAGGGATACGCAGTATTTT. The encoded protein is CASTQRGRDTQYF. Looking up the rest from reference TRBV19 and TRBJ2-3 gives the full variable domain: DGGITQSPKYLFRKEGQNVTLSCEQNLNHDAMYWYRQDPGQGLRLIYYSQIVNDFQKGDIAEGYSVSREKKESFPLTVTSAQKNPTAFYLCASTQRGRDTQYFGPGTRLTVL.

The chain is built from TRBV7-9 and TRBJ1-3; the D is unclear. Germline V gene data show CDR1 as SEHNR and CDR2 as FQNEAQ (reference sequence). Trimming removed 3 bases from V and 0 bases from J, with 12 bases in between. This CDR3 is 16 amino acids long. The DNA for the CDR3 is TGTGCCAGCAGCTTTTCACTAGTCAACTCTGGAAACACCATATATTTT. Protein product: CASSFSLVNSGNTIYF.

V usage is TRBV4-3 and J usage is TRBJ2-5, with 9 bases that match TRBD2. The V segment lost 1 base and the J segment 4 bases; nucleotides outside the gene matches: 4. Germline CDR1 is LGHNA and CDR2 is YSLEER. The CDR3 loop spans 15 amino acids. DNA for the CDR3: TGCGCCAGCAGCCAAGGTGGTAGCGGGGGAGAGACCCAGTACTTC. Its translation is CASSQGGSGGETQYF.

The V call is TRBV28, the J call TRBJ1-1; TRBD1 agrees at 8 bases. Germline CDR1 is MDHEN and CDR2 is SYDVKM. The length of the CDR3 is 16 residues. After removal of 4 bases from V and 5 bases from J, the junction contained 12 bases not matched to a gene. The CDR3 region has the DNA TGTGCCAGCAGTTCCCTGTTGACAGGGGAGAATACTGAAGCTTTCTTT. The encoded protein is CASSSLLTGENTEAFF.

The V call is TRBV7-3, the J call TRBJ2-1; tentative D call: TRBD2 (5 bases). V was clipped by 0 bases and J by 5 bases, with 5 bases between them. Germline CDR1 SGHTA, CDR2 FQGTGA. The CDR3 consists of 13 residues. The CDR3 loop is CASSLTGNNEQFF. The CDR3 DNA reads as TGTGCCAGCAGCTTAACCGGGAACAATGAGCAGTTCTTC.

The rearrangement links TRBV9 to TRBJ2-3, with 10 bases identical to TRBD2. Germline V lookup: CDR1 SGDLS, CDR2 YYNGEE. V lost 4 bases to trimming and J lost 0 bases; unmatched junction nucleotides: 5. CDR3 length: 16 amino acids. The CDR3 DNA reads TGTGCCAGCAGCATTAGCGGGGGGATAAGCACAGATACGCAGTATTTT. This sequence encodes CASSISGGISTDTQYF.

This chain links TRBV19 with TRBJ1-4, with D maybe TRBD1 (5 bases). V was pared by 4 bases and J by 10 bases, with 16 bases between. This CDR3 has 14 amino acids. The germline CDR1 and CDR2 sequences are LNHDA and SQIVND (reference sequence). The CDR3 DNA is TGTGCCAGTAGTACCGGGACGGCTCGTGGAAAACTGTTTTTT. Translating gives CASSTGTARGKLFF.

This chain connects TRBV9 to TRBJ2-5, with no clear D. CDR1 SGDLS and CDR2 YYNGEE come from the germline V gene. CDR3 size: 14 residues. The ends were cut back, 0 bases at V and 5 bases at J, with 11 bases in the middle. CDR3 residues: CASSVDPGAETQYF. In DNA, the CDR3 is TGTGCCAGCAGCGTAGACCCGGGTGCGGAGACCCAGTACTTC.

The chain links TRBV7-2 to TRBJ2-5; weak D call: TRBD1 (5 bases). The V and J ends lost 2 bases and 1 base respectively, with 14 bases between them. Germline CDR1 and CDR2: SGHTA and FQGNSA. This CDR3 comprises 16 residues. The CDR3 region has the DNA TGTGCCAGCAGCTTACAGGGCACCGCTTCCCAAGAGACCCAGTACTTC. It translates to CASSLQGTASQETQYF. The whole variable domain, remainder taken from reference TRBV7-2 and TRBJ2-5, is GAGVSQSPSNKVTEKGKDVELRCDPISGHTALYWYRQSLGQGLEFLIYFQGNSAPDKSGLPSDRFSAERTGGSVSTLTIQRTQQEDSAVYLCASSLQGTASQETQYFGPGTRLLVL.

This clone appeared once. The chain employs TRBV5-5 and TRBJ1-6; 8 nucleotides match TRBD1. Germline assignment: CDR1 SGHKS and CDR2 YYEKEE (reference sequence). There are 15 residues in the CDR3. V shed 4 bases, J shed 9 bases, and the junction held 9 bases outside the gene matches. The CDR3 protein is CASSVTGALSSPLHF. CDR3 bases: TGTGCCAGCAGCGTGACAGGGGCTCTAAGTTCACCCCTCCACTTT.

V is TRBV25-1 and J is TRBJ1-6; 8 bases align to TRBD1. The CDR3 length is 15 residues. CDR1 and CDR2 from the germline V gene are MGHDK and SYGVNS. V shed 5 bases, J shed 10 bases, and the junction held 10 bases outside the gene matches. The DNA for the CDR3 is TGTGCCAGCAGTCAACCCGGGACAGGTCGATCACCCCTCCACTTT. It yields the protein CASSQPGTGRSPLHF. The full variable domain, in which reference TRBV25-1 and TRBJ1-6 provide the parts outside the CDR3, is EADIYQTPRYLVIGTGKKITLECSQTMGHDKMYWYQQDPGMELHLIHYSYGVNSTEKGDLSSESTVSRIRTEHFPLTLESARPSHTSQYLCASSQPGTGRSPLHFGNGTRLTVT.

The rearrangement links TRBV6-5 to TRBJ1-2; 9 bases align to TRBD1. The length of the CDR3 is 15 residues. Germline CDR1 reads MNHEY; CDR2 reads SVGAGI. Germline trimming cut 4 bases from V and 4 bases from J; bases unmatched to any gene: 7. CDR3 protein: CASSSGQGTSYGYTF. The CDR3 DNA is TGTGCCAGCAGTTCGGGACAGGGAACGTCCTATGGCTACACCTTC.